The 15 T cell receptor beta chains listed next were all sequenced from one sample in a study of early T cells in non-severe SARS-CoV-2 infection. One entry per CDR3 protein results from TCRdb running MiXCR on the 5' RACE reads. The sample holds tens of thousands of distinct CDR3 sequences, about 4.2% seen once. Sequenced sample: whole blood. The receptors stem from an adult who was a healthcare worker with PCR-confirmed SARS-CoV-2 infection or an uninfected control (not recorded which).

Many counts were recorded for this clonotype. The chain links TRBV10-1 to TRBJ1-1; D may be TRBD1 (5 bases). Trimming shortened V by 6 bases and J by 9 bases, and 17 bases separated the two germline ends. Germline V gives CDR1 WNHNN, CDR2 SYGVQD (reference sequence). The CDR3 consists of 13 residues. The CDR3 region has the DNA TGCGCCAGCAGCGTTATGGGGGGATCGAAAGCTTTCTTT. Its translation: CASSVMGGSKAFF.

This clonotype has a count of ten or more. This chain connects TRBV5-1 to TRBJ2-1; 10 bases agree with TRBD1. With 8 bases clipped from V and 4 bases from J, the junction kept 9 bases outside the gene matches. Looked up from germline, CDR1 is SGHRS and CDR2 is YFSETQ. This CDR3 is 15 amino acids long. CDR3 nucleotide sequence: TGCGCCAGTAATCCGGGACAGGGGTTTTACAATGAGCAGTTCTTC. It encodes CASNPGQGFYNEQFF. The full variable domain, its missing parts supplied by reference TRBV5-1 and TRBJ2-1, is KAGVTQTPRYLIKTRGQQVTLSCSPISGHRSVSWYQQTPGQGLQFLFEYFSETQRNKGNFPGRFSGRQFSNSRSEMNVSTLELGDSALYLCASNPGQGFYNEQFFGPGTRLTVL.

This clonotype was counted many times. The V and J genes are TRBV20-1 and TRBJ2-2; D might be TRBD1 (6 bases). V lost 5 bases and J 1 base, leaving 11 bases between the germline ends. Germline assignment: CDR1 DFQATT and CDR2 SNEGSKA (reference sequence). The CDR3 contains 14 residues. The CDR3 region is CSAPVGGNTGELFF. CDR3 coding DNA: TGCAGTGCTCCCGTAGGGGGGAACACCGGGGAGCTGTTTTTT.

The chain couples TRBV18 to TRBJ2-3, with a weak D call TRBD1 (6 bases). Germline V gene lookup returns CDR1 KGHSH and CDR2 LQKENI. This CDR3 region has 16 residues. V lost 2 bases and J 2 bases, leaving 14 bases between the germline ends. The CDR3 nucleotides are TGTGCCAGCTCACCAACAGGACAGATTATCACAGATACGCAGTATTTT. Encoded protein: CASSPTGQIITDTQYF.

The V gene is TRBV25-1, the J gene TRBJ1-2, with a weak D call TRBD1 (5 bases). Germline assignment: CDR1 MGHDK and CDR2 SYGVNS. Trimming took 6 bases from V and 5 from J, leaving 22 bases between them. The CDR3 length is 16 residues. The CDR3 DNA reads TGTGCCAGCAGGGGACTCCATCCCTCGGGGGTTTATGGCTACACCTTC. Translation: CASRGLHPSGVYGYTF.

This clonotype occurred a few times. The chain uses TRBV28 and TRBJ1-2; D gene ambiguous. V lost 4 bases and J lost 4, with 10 bases in between. CDR3 length equals 13 residues. CDR1 and CDR2 from the germline V gene are MDHEN and SYDVKM. The CDR3 nucleotides are TGTGCCAGCAGTTCGACGGACCGCTATGGCTACACCTTC. It yields the protein CASSSTDRYGYTF.

Ten or more counts support this clonotype. The rearrangement links TRBV2 to TRBJ2-7, with D perhaps matching TRBD2 (6 bases). V lost 5 bases, J lost 0 bases, and 8 bases lay in between. Germline V gene sequence: CDR1 SNHLY, CDR2 FYNNEI. The CDR3 has 13 amino acids. The CDR3 DNA reads as TGTGCCAGCAGTAGCGGGTCCTCCTACGAGCAGTACTTC. Its translation: CASSSGSSYEQYF.

This clonotype appeared many times. The genes are TRBV10-2 and TRBJ1-1; the D gene is possibly TRBD1 (5 bases). The germline V and J ends were trimmed by 2 bases and 4 bases, with 8 bases remaining between them. Germline assignment: CDR1 WSHSY and CDR2 SAAADI. The CDR3 has 13 residues. The CDR3 protein is CASSEQGGTEAFF. The CDR3, as DNA: TGCGCCAGCAGTGAGCAGGGTGGCACTGAAGCTTTCTTT.

This clonotype was counted many times. The genes are TRBV29-1 and TRBJ2-3; D possibly uses TRBD1 or TRBD2 (5 bases each). Germline lookup yields CDR1 SQVTM and CDR2 ANQGSEA. The CDR3 has 14 amino acids. The CDR3 coding sequence is TGCGTCGGGGCCTTAAGAAGAATTGCAGATACGCAGTATTTT. The encoded protein is CVGALRRIADTQYF.

The table lists this clonotype with a few counts. The chain uses TRBV15 and TRBJ2-5, with D maybe TRBD1 (6 bases). The germline V gene has CDR1 LNHNV and CDR2 YYDKDF (reference sequence). Trimming shortened V by 2 bases and J by 1 base, and 14 bases separated the two germline ends. The CDR3 has 16 residues. CDR3 sequence reads: CATSRFPRDTQETQYF. The CDR3 DNA is TGTGCCACCAGCAGATTCCCTCGGGACACCCAAGAGACCCAGTACTTC.

In this sample, this clonotype turned up many times. CDR3 amino acids: CASSIALAGGSLINEQFF. CDR3 in DNA: TGTGCCAGTAGTATAGCACTAGCGGGGGGTAGCCTTATCAATGAGCAGTTCTTC. The genes are TRBV19 and TRBJ2-1, with 12 bases fitting TRBD2. CDR1 and CDR2 (germline): LNHDA, SQIVND (reference sequence). This CDR3 has 18 amino acids. The J segment lost 6 bases and the V segment lost 1 base, leaving 10 bases of the junction unmatched.

In this sample, this clonotype turned up a few times. This sequence joins TRBV27 and TRBJ2-1; no clear D gene. The V and J ends lost 4 bases and 5 bases respectively, with 21 bases between them. The CDR3 spans 17 residues. The germline V gene encodes CDR1 MNHEY and CDR2 SMNVEV (reference sequence). CDR3 sequence (DNA): TGTGCCAGCAGTTCCCCTCGCGGCCTATCAAGAGACAATGAGCAGTTCTTC. This encodes CASSSPRGLSRDNEQFF.

This clonotype was picked up many times. The junction departs from the called germline gene at one end, perhaps through a read error. The chain recombines TRBV30 with TRBJ2-1; 8 bases fit TRBD2. CDR3 length equals 12 residues. CDR1 and CDR2 from the germline V gene are GTSNPN and SVGIG (reference sequence). CDR3 residues: CAWSVFKRGPHF. The CDR3 region has the DNA TGTGCCTGGAGTGTGTTTAAGCGGGGGCCCCACTTC.

This clonotype was recorded many times. The chain combines TRBV29-1 with TRBJ2-1; TRBD2 matches 10 bases. The length of the CDR3 is 13 residues. Germline values: CDR1 SQVTM, CDR2 ANQGSEA. The junction had 6 bases not matched to a gene; V was cut back by 4 bases and J by 9 bases. The CDR3 coding sequence is TGCAGCGTTGGGCTAGCGGGAGTATCTGAGCAGTTCTTC. Translating it yields CSVGLAGVSEQFF.

This clonotype has more than one count but fewer than ten. CDR3 protein: CASSQVGGDSYNEQFF. The CDR3 DNA sequence: TGTGCCAGCAGCCAAGTGGGGGGAGACTCCTACAATGAGCAGTTCTTC. The chain couples TRBV3-1 to TRBJ2-1, with TRBD2 as a possible D gene (6 bases). The V end was cut by 1 base, the J end by 0 bases, with 10 bases between. The CDR3 extends over 16 amino acids. Germline values: CDR1 LGHDT, CDR2 YNNKEL (reference sequence).